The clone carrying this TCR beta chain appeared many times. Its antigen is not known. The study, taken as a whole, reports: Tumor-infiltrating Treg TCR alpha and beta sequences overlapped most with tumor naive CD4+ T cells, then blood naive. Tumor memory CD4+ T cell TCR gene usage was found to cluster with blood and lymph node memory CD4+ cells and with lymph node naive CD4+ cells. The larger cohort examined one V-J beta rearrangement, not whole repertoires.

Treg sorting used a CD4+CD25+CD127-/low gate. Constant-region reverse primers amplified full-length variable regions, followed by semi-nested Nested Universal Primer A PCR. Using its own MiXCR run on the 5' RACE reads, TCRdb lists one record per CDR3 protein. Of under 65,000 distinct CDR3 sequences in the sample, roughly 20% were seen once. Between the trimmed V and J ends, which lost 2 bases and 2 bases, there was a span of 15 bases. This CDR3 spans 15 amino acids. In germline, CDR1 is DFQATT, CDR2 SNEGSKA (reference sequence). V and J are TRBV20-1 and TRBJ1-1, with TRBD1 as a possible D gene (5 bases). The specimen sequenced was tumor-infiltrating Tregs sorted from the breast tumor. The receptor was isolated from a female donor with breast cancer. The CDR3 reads CSARLTGYLNTEAFF. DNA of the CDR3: TGCAGTGCTAGACTAACAGGCTACCTTAACACTGAAGCTTTCTTT.